Listed below are T cell receptor beta chains from one sample, sequenced in a study of cytomegalovirus exposure and HLA in healthy donors. The method was immunoSEQ multiplex PCR; TCRdb's version includes in-frame clones alone and lacks a portion of them. The repertoire holds about 130,000 clones, with about 80% as singletons. Material: PBMCs. The receptors here all came from a man in his thirties or forties in good health and CMV-seropositive. CDR3s include the opening cysteine and the closing phenylalanine or tryptophan. D genes are given only for firm matches. Size is stated for part of the rows, as once, few or many counts, or as a class when the clone is expanded.

V gene	J gene	D gene	clone size	CDR3 protein
TRBV5-4	TRBJ2-5	TRBD2	.	CASRSGLAGGETQYF
TRBV9	TRBJ2-1	TRBD1	once	CASSVGGDRGSNEQFF
TRBV19	TRBJ2-7	TRBD2	.	CASSWSGGLYEQYF
TRBV7-7	TRBJ2-3	.	.	CASSFDRDSSQYF
TRBV7-2	TRBJ2-4	.	.	CASSLGGAGVIQYF
TRBV27	TRBJ1-2	TRBD1	.	CASSLRTGAGFYGYTF
TRBV5-1	TRBJ2-3	.	.	CASSSGHPRGAISTDTQYF
TRBV7-7	TRBJ2-5	.	.	CASSLALADRETQYF
TRBV7-3	TRBJ2-1	TRBD2	many	CASSLTSGRGDEQFF
TRBV5-1	TRBJ2-5	.	.	CASSLVQGQETQYF
TRBV19	TRBJ2-1	TRBD2	.	CASGKAGRNEQFF
TRBV18	TRBJ1-2	.	.	CASSPGSEWSGYTF
TRBV9	TRBJ2-1	TRBD2	.	CASSVSLRSGRGYNEQFF
TRBV5-6	TRBJ2-1	TRBD2	.	CASRQLAGGWNEQFF
TRBV4-1	TRBJ2-3	TRBD2	.	CASSQEISGGTITDTQYF
TRBV11-1	TRBJ2-3	.	.	CASSLVLATDTQYF
TRBV4-1	TRBJ1-1	.	.	CASSQGVLNTEAFF
TRBV4-1	TRBJ1-5	TRBD1	.	CASSQVWDRGFQPQHF
TRBV7-9	TRBJ2-1	TRBD1	few	CASMVWTGAYNEQFF
TRBV19	TRBJ2-2	TRBD2	.	CASSLYGRVIGELFF
TRBV5-5	TRBJ2-1	TRBD1	.	CASSPPGQGAYNEQFF
TRBV7-2	TRBJ2-4	.	.	CASSVTGAKNIQYF
TRBV7-6	TRBJ2-3	.	.	CASSLAAGSSTDTQYF
TRBV7-9	TRBJ1-2	.	few	CASSFSGAHGYTF
TRBV30	TRBJ2-3	TRBD2	.	CAWSVHGRPVGTDTQYF
TRBV19	TRBJ1-3	.	.	CASSIAGGFSGNTIYF
TRBV2	TRBJ1-5	.	.	CASRTSNGLLPQHF
TRBV9	TRBJ1-1	TRBD1	.	CASSAGTGPTEAFF
TRBV6-1	TRBJ2-1	.	.	CATNFGLFYNEQFF
TRBV4-2	TRBJ1-6	.	.	CASSQQGIHNSPLHF
TRBV11-2	TRBJ1-1	TRBD1	.	CASSLAGGTEAFF
TRBV18	TRBJ2-4	.	.	CASSSDYQLAKNIQYF
TRBV9	TRBJ2-3	TRBD2	.	CASSLREGDTQYF
TRBV4-2	TRBJ2-1	TRBD1	.	CASSQDPTGQTYNEQFF
TRBV7-9	TRBJ2-5	.	.	CASSLVYLGQETQYF
TRBV4-1	TRBJ2-1	.	.	CASTQRWADSYNEQFF
TRBV2	TRBJ1-6	TRBD1	.	CAGQENRSPYNSPLHF
TRBV6-7	TRBJ1-2	.	.	CASSYCIKKRELFYGYTF
TRBV6-5	TRBJ1-2	.	few	CASRGSGGTDGYTF
TRBV7-2	TRBJ1-1	.	.	CASSLVYGNEAFF
TRBV30	TRBJ1-1	TRBD1	.	CAADRDTEAFF
TRBV10-1	TRBJ2-1	TRBD2	.	CASILAQVPYNEQFF
TRBV27	TRBJ2-7	.	.	CASRLVGAYEQYF
TRBV5-1	TRBJ2-1	TRBD2	.	CASSTSGTNYNEQFF